The T cell receptor (beta chain) under discussion was sequenced for a study of T cell responses to AZD1222 COVID-19 vaccine. Regarding the study as a whole: The study identified only six AZD1222 recipients as seropositive at baseline. The breadth and depth of Spike-specific TCRs increased once two AZD1222 doses had been given. Donors in the cohort were predominantly white British and more often female, and clonal diversity was possibly underestimated.

In regard to this clone: Its antigen is undetermined.

The germline CDR1 and CDR2 sequences are LNHDA and SQIVND (reference sequence). J lost 6 bases, V lost 0 bases, and 9 bases had no gene match. The CDR3 loop spans 17 amino acids. Measured with immunoSEQ multiplex PCR; TCRdb has only the in-frame clones, and not every one. Counted here are 150,000 to 180,000 clones, over 80% occurring once; the ten biggest clones make up approximately 9.1%. Second doses were pooled across both intervals (about 4 or about 12 weeks). The source was peripheral blood, collected 28 days after the second AZD1222 dose. V usage is TRBV19 and J usage is TRBJ1-5, with 9 bases that match TRBD1. This clonotype was obtained from an adult who received the AZD1222 COVID-19 vaccine. CDR3 in amino acids: CASSIDEGWTGVQPQHF. CDR3 bases: TGTGCCAGTAGTATAGATGAGGGGTGGACAGGGGTTCAGCCCCAGCATTTT.